This T cell receptor (beta chain) was obtained from a study of T-cell reconstitution after alpha-beta-depleted transplantation in children. Preparation of the TCRbeta library involved a method that used unique molecular identifiers. TCRdb ran MiXCR on the PCR reads and lists one entry per CDR3 protein. The data contain over 400,000 distinct CDR3 sequences, around two fifths of them seen just once; the ten biggest clones take up around a quarter. The CDR3 is made up of 18 amino acids. Germline lookup yields CDR1 MNHEY and CDR2 SVGEGT. Turning to this clonotype: The junction does not match germline at one end; this may be a read error.

Sample: PBMCs, taken before TCRalphabeta/CD19-depleted stem cell transplant. This receptor was taken from a girl aged 2 to 9 with aplastic anemia, due to receive a stem cell transplant. V usage is TRBV6-2 or TRBV6-3 and J usage is TRBJ2-2; 11 bases map to TRBD2. CDR3 DNA sequence: TGTGCCAGCAGTTCCAGCCTTAGCGGGAGGGCCAGGACCGGGGAGCAGTTTTTT. Its protein is CASSSSLSGRARTGEQFF.